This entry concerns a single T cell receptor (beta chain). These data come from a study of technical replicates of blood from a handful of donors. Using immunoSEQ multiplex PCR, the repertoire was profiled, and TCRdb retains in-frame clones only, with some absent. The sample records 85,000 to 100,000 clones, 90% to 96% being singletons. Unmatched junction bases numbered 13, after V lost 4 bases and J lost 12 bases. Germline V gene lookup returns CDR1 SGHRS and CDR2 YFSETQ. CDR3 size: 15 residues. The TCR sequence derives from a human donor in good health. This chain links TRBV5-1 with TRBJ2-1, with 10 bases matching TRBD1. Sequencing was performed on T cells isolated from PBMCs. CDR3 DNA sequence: TGCGCCAGCAGCCCAACCGGGACAGGGGTTATAGGGCAGTTCTTC. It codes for CASSPTGTGVIGQFF.